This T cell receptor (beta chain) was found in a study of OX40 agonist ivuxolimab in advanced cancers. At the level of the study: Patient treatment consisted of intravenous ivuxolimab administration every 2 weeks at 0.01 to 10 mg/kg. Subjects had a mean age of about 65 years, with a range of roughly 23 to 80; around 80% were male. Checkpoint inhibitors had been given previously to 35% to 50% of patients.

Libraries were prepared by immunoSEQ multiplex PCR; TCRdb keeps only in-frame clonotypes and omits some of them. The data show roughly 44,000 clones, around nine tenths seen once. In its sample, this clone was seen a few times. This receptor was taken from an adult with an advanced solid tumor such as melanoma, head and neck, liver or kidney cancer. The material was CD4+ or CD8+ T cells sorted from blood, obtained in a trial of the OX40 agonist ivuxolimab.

The DNA for the CDR3 is TGTGCCAGCAGCGCCGAGGGGGCGCTTATCTATGGCTACACCTTC. Residues: CASSAEGALIYGYTF. This chain joins TRBV7-9 and TRBJ1-2; 7 nucleotides match TRBD1. The length of the CDR3 is 15 residues. Losses at the gene ends were 5 bases for V and 4 bases for J; bases not matched to a gene: 10. The germline V gene has CDR1 SEHNR and CDR2 FQNEAQ (reference sequence).